These T cell receptor beta chains were read from a single sample in a study of cytomegalovirus exposure and HLA in healthy donors. Libraries were prepared by immunoSEQ multiplex PCR; TCRdb keeps only in-frame clonotypes and omits some of them. The data hold approximately 98,000 clones, with over 65% observed a single time. Input material: PBMCs. The receptors here all came from a male donor in good health and CMV-seronegative. The CDR3 runs from the conserved cysteine through the conserved F or W. The D gene is left open where the match is weak. Only some rows state a clone size, as once, few, many or a class for expanded clones.

D	J	V	size	CDR3	DNA
TRBD1	TRBJ1-5	TRBV6-4	NA	CASSWGQGHCNQPQHF	TGTGCCAGCAGTTGGGGACAGGGTCATTGCAATCAGCCCCAGCATTTT
NA	TRBJ2-3	TRBV11-1	NA	CASSFGGRVGADTQYF	TGTGCCAGCAGCTTCGGGGGAAGAGTCGGTGCGGATACGCAGTATTTT
TRBD1	TRBJ1-5	TRBV6-4	NA	CASSDPDRVNQPQHF	TGTGCCAGCAGTGACCCGGACAGGGTTAATCAGCCCCAGCATTTT
TRBD1	TRBJ2-7	TRBV7-3	NA	CASSPRTGGPYEQYF	TGTGCCAGCAGCCCCCGGACAGGGGGACCCTACGAGCAGTACTTC
TRBD1	TRBJ2-7	TRBV7-2	once	CASSLAGTATYEQYF	TGTGCCAGCAGCTTAGCTGGGACAGCTACCTACGAGCAGTACTTC
TRBD2	TRBJ2-1	TRBV7-3	NA	CASSSGMYNEQFF	TGTGCCAGCTCTAGCGGGATGTACAATGAGCAGTTCTTC
NA	TRBJ2-1	TRBV6-1	NA	CASSGLEGNEQFF	TGTGCCAGCAGCGGACTCGAAGGCAATGAGCAGTTCTTC
NA	TRBJ2-1	TRBV4-2	few	CASTLGTGPYNEQFF	TGTGCCAGCACCCTGGGGACTGGTCCTTACAATGAGCAGTTCTTC
TRBD2	TRBJ2-7	TRBV5-1	NA	CASSLLAGVAEQYF	TGCGCCAGCAGCTTGCTAGCGGGAGTAGCGGAGCAGTACTTC
NA	TRBJ2-1	TRBV28	once	CASSSLGVRNEQFF	TGTGCCAGCAGTTCTTTAGGGGTTCGCAATGAGCAGTTCTTC
TRBD1	TRBJ2-7	TRBV5-6	NA	CASSLQGCEQYF	TGTGCCAGCAGTTTACAGGGGTGCGAGCAGTACTTC